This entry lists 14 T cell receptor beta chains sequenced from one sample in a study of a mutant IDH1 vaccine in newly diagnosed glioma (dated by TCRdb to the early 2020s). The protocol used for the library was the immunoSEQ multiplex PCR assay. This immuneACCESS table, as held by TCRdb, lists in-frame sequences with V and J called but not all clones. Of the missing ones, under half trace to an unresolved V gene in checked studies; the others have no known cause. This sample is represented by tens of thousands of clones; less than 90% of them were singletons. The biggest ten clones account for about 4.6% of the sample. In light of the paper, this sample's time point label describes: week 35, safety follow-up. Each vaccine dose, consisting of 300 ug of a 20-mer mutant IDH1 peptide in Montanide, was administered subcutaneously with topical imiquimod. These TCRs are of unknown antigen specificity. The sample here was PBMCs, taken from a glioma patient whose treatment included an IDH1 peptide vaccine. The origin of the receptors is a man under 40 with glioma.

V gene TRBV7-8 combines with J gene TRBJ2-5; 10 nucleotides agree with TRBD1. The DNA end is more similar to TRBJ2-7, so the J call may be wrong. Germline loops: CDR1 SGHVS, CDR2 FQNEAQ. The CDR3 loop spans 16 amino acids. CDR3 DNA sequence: TGTGCCAGCAGCTTACTCTCCGGGACAGGGGTCTACGAGCAGTACTTC. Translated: CASSLLSGTGVYEQYF.

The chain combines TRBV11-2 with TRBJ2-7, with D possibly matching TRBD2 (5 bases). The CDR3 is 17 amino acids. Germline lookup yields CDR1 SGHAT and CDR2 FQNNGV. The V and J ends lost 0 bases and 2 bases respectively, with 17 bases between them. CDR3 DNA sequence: TGTGCCAGCAGCTTAGATGGGCGGCGGGCCACCCCCTACGAGCAGTACTTC. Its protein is CASSLDGRRATPYEQYF.

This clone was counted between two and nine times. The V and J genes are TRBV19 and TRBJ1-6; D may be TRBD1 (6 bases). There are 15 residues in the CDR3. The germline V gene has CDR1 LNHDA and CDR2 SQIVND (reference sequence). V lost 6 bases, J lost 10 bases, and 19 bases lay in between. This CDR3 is CASRIRDTTGSPLHF. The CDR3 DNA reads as TGTGCCAGTAGAATCCGGGACACAACGGGATCACCCCTCCACTTT.

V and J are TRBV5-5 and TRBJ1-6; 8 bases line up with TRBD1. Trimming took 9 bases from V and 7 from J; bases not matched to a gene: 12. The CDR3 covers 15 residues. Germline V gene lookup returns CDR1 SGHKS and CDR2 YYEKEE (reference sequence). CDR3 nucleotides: TGTGCCACACAGACAGGGGCACAAGAAAATTCACCCCTCCACTTT. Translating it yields CATQTGAQENSPLHF.

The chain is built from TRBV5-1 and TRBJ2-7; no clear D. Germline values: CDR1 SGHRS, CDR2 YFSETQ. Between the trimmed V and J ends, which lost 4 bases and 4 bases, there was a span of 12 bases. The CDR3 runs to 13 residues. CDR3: CASSPTPPYEQYF. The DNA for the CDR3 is TGCGCCAGCAGCCCCACCCCCCCGTACGAGCAGTACTTC.

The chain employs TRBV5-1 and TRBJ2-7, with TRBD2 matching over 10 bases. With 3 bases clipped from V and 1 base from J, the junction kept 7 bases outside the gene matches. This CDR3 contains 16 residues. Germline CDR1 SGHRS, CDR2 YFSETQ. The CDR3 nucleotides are TGCGCCAGCAGCTCTCCTAGCGGGGGCGCTTCCTACGAGCAGTACTTC. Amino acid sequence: CASSSPSGGASYEQYF.

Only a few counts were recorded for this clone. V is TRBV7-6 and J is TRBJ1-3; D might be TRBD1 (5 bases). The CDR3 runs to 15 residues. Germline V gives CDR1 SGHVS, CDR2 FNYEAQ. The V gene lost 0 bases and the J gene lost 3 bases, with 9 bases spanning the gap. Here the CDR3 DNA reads TGTGCCAGCAGCTTAGCAGGGGCAGGTGGAAACACCATATATTTT. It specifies CASSLAGAGGNTIYF.

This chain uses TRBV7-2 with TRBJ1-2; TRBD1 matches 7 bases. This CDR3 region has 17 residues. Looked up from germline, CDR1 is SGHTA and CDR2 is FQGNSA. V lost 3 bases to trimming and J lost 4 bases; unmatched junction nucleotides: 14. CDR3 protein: CASSFNLSPGGLYGYTF. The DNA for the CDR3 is TGTGCCAGCAGCTTCAATTTGTCCCCAGGGGGACTCTATGGCTACACCTTC. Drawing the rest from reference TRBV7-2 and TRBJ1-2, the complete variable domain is GAGVSQSPSNKVTEKGKDVELRCDPISGHTALYWYRQSLGQGLEFLIYFQGNSAPDKSGLPSDRFSAERTGGSVSTLTIQRTQQEDSAVYLCASSFNLSPGGLYGYTFGSGTRLTVV.

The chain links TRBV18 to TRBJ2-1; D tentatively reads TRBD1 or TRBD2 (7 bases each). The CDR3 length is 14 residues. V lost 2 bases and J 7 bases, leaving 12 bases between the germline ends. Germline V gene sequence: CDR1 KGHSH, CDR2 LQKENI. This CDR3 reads CASSPGTAGNEQFF. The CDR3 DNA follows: TGTGCCAGCTCACCAGGGACAGCGGGGAATGAGCAGTTCTTC.

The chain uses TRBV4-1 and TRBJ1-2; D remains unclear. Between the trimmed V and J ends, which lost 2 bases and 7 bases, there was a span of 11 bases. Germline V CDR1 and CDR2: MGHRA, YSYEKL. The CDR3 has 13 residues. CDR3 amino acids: CASSQPRGLGYTF. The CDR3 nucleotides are TGCGCCAGCAGCCAACCGAGAGGGCTTGGCTACACCTTC.

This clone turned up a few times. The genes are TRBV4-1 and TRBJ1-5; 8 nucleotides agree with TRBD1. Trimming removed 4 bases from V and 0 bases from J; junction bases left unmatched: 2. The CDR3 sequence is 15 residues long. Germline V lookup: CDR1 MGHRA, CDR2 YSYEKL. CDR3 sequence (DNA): TGCGCCAGCAGCCCGGGACAGGCTAGCAATCAGCCCCAGCATTTT. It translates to CASSPGQASNQPQHF.

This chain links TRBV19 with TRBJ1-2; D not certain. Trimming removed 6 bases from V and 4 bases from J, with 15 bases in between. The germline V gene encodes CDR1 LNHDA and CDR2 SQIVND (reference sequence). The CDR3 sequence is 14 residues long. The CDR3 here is CASSESPGPYGYTF. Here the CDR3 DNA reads TGTGCCAGTAGCGAAAGCCCTGGCCCCTATGGCTACACCTTC.

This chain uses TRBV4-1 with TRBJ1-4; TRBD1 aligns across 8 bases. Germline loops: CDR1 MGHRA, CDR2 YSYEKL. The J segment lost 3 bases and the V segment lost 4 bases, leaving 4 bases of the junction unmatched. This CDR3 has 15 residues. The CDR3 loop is CASSPRGLPNEKLFF. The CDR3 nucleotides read TGCGCCAGCAGCCCCAGGGGGCTCCCTAATGAAAAACTGTTTTTT.

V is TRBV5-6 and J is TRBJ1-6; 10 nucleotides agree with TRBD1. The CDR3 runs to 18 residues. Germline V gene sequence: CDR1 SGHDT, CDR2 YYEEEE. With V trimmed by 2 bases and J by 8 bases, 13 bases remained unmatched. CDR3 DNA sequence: TGTGCCAGCAGCTTAGGGACAGGGGACCCAAGATGGTATTCACCCCTCCACTTT. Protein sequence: CASSLGTGDPRWYSPLHF.